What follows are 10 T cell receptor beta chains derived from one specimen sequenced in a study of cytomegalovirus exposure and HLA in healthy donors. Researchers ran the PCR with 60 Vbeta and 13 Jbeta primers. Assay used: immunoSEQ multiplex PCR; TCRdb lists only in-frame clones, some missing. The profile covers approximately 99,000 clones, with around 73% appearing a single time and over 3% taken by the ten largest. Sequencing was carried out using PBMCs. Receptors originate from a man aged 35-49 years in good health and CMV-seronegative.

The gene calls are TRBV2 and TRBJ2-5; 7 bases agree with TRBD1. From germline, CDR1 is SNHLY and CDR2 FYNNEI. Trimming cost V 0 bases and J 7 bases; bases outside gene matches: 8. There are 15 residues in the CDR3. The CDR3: CASSEALQGVGTQYF. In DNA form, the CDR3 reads TGTGCCAGCAGTGAAGCGCTTCAGGGGGTGGGGACCCAGTACTTC.

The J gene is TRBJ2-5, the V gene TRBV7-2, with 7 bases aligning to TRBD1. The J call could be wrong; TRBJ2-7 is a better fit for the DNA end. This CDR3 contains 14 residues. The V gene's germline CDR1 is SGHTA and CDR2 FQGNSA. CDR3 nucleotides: TGTGCCAGCAGCCTTGACAGGGAAACCTACGAGCAGTACTTC. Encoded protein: CASSLDRETYEQYF.

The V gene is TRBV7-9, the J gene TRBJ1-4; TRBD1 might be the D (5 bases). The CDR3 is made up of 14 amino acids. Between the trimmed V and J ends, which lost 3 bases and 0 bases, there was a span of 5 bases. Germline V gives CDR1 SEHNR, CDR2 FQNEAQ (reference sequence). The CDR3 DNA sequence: TGTGCCAGCAGCTTGACAGCAACTAATGAAAAACTGTTTTTT. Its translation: CASSLTATNEKLFF.

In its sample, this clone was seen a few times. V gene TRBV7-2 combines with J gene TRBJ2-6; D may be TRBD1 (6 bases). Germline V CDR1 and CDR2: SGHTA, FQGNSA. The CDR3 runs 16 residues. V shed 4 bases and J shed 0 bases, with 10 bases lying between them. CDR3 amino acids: CASSSGQNSGANVLTF. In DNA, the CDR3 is TGTGCCAGCAGCTCCGGACAGAACTCTGGGGCCAACGTCCTGACTTTC.

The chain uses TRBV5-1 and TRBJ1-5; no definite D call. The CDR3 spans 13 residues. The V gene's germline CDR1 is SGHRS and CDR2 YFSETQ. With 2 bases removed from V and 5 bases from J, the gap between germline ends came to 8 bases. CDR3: CASSFSSDQPQHF. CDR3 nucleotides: TGCGCCAGCAGCTTTTCGTCCGATCAGCCCCAGCATTTT.

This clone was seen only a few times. The CDR3 region is CASSLTGYTEAFF. The CDR3 DNA is TGTGCCAGCAGCCTCACAGGCTACACTGAAGCTTTCTTT. This chain connects TRBV4-2 to TRBJ1-1; a weak D match, TRBD1 (5 bases). The V and J ends lost 4 bases and 3 bases respectively, with 9 bases between them. CDR1 and CDR2 (germline): LGHNA, YNFKEQ. The CDR3 spans 13 residues.

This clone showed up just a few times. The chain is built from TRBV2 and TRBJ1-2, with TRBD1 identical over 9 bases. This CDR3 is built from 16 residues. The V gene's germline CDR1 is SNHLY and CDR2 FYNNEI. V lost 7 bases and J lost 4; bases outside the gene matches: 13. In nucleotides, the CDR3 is TGTGCCAGCACCGGACCCCGACAGGGGGGTCTCTATGGCTACACCTTC. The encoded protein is CASTGPRQGGLYGYTF.

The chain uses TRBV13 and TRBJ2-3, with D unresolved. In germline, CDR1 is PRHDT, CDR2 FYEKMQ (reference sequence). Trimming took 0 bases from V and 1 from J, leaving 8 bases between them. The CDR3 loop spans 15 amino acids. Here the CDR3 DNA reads TGTGCCAGCAGCTTAGGCCTCGAGGGCACAGATACGCAGTATTTT. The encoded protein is CASSLGLEGTDTQYF.

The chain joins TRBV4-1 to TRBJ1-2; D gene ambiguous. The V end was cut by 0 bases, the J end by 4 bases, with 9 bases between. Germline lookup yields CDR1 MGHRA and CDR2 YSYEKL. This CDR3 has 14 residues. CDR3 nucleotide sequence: TGCGCCAGCAGCCAAGAAAGCGCGGTCTATGGCTACACCTTC. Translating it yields CASSQESAVYGYTF.

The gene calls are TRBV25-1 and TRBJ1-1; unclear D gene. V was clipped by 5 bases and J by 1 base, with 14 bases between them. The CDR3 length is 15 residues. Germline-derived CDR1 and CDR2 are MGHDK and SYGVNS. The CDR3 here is CASSPSRDGNTEAFF. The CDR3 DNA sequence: TGTGCCAGCAGTCCATCGAGGGATGGGAACACTGAAGCTTTCTTT. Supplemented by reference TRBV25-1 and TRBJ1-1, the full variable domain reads EADIYQTPRYLVIGTGKKITLECSQTMGHDKMYWYQQDPGMELHLIHYSYGVNSTEKGDLSSESTVSRIRTEHFPLTLESARPSHTSQYLCASSPSRDGNTEAFFGQGTRLTVV.